A selection of T cell receptor beta chains follows, all from one sample in a study of CD8 T cells in ankylosing spondylitis. TCRdb reprocessed the 5' RACE reads via MiXCR and lists one record per CDR3 protein. The sample consists of around 490,000 distinct CDR3 sequences, approximately 5% of them appearing once. Sequencing was done on a sample of blood, either unsorted or a sorted T cell fraction (not recorded which). These receptors were collected from a male donor with ankylosing spondylitis. The CDR3 runs from the conserved cysteine through the conserved F or W. Fields, in order: clone size, J gene, D gene, V gene, CDR3 DNA, CDR3 protein. A D gene is named only where the DNA matches it firmly. Clone sizes are given selectively: once, few, many, or a class where the clone is expanded.

clone_size: many; j_call: TRBJ2-3; d_call: TRBD2; v_call: TRBV5-1; cdr3_nt: TGCGCCAGCCATATCGGGACTACAACAGATACGCAGTATTTT; cdr3_aa: CASHIGTTTDTQYF
clone_size: many; j_call: TRBJ1-2; d_call: -; v_call: TRBV7-9; cdr3_nt: TGTGCCAGCAGCCATAATAAGGGCTGGTATGGCTACACCTTC; cdr3_aa: CASSHNKGWYGYTF
clone_size: many; j_call: TRBJ1-1; d_call: -; v_call: TRBV4-2; cdr3_nt: TGTGCCAGCAGCCAAGCAGGGAGGGACACTGAAGCTTTCTTT; cdr3_aa: CASSQAGRDTEAFF
clone_size: -; j_call: TRBJ2-7; d_call: -; v_call: TRBV6-1; cdr3_nt: TGTGCCAGCAGCAAGATGGGGGCAGCTTACGAGCAGTACTTC; cdr3_aa: CASSKMGAAYEQYF
clone_size: -; j_call: TRBJ1-1; d_call: -; v_call: TRBV25-1; cdr3_nt: TGTGCCAGCAGGGGGGGGAGGATCACTGAAGCTTTCTTT; cdr3_aa: CASRGGRITEAFF
clone_size: -; j_call: TRBJ2-7; d_call: TRBD1; v_call: TRBV27; cdr3_nt: TGTGCCAGCAGCTGGGGACAGGGTGGCTCCTACGAGCAGTACTTC; cdr3_aa: CASSWGQGGSYEQYF
clone_size: many; j_call: TRBJ2-7; d_call: TRBD2; v_call: TRBV6-5; cdr3_nt: TGTGCCAGCAGTTACCGGCGGGAGTCCTACGAGCAGTACTTC; cdr3_aa: CASSYRRESYEQYF
clone_size: many; j_call: TRBJ2-7; d_call: -; v_call: TRBV5-5; cdr3_nt: TGTGCCAGCAGCCCCGAAAGCCTGTCCTACGAGCAGTACTTC; cdr3_aa: CASSPESLSYEQYF
clone_size: many; j_call: TRBJ2-1; d_call: -; v_call: TRBV7-2; cdr3_nt: TGTGCCAGCAGCTTAGGACGAGAGTCGAATGAGCAGTTCTTC; cdr3_aa: CASSLGRESNEQFF
clone_size: many; j_call: TRBJ2-7; d_call: TRBD1; v_call: TRBV12-3/TRBV12-4; cdr3_nt: TGTGCCAGCAGTTGGGGACAGGGGGAGGTCGGCGAGCAGTACTTC; cdr3_aa: CASSWGQGEVGEQYF
clone_size: many; j_call: TRBJ1-5; d_call: -; v_call: TRBV6-5; cdr3_nt: TGTGCCAGCAGTACACAGGGACAGCCCCAGCATTTT; cdr3_aa: CASSTQGQPQHF
clone_size: -; j_call: TRBJ2-5; d_call: -; v_call: TRBV20-1; cdr3_nt: TGCAGTGCTACGTCAGGAGAGGAGACCCAGTACTTC; cdr3_aa: CSATSGEETQYF
clone_size: few; j_call: TRBJ2-4; d_call: -; v_call: TRBV28; cdr3_nt: TGTGCCAGCAGTTTACCCCGCGGGCCGGGGTACTTC; cdr3_aa: CASSLPRGPGYF
clone_size: many; j_call: TRBJ2-1; d_call: -; v_call: TRBV4-2; cdr3_nt: TGTGCCAGCAGCCCCACCGGCGGCTATCGGGAGCAGTTCTTC; cdr3_aa: CASSPTGGYREQFF
clone_size: -; j_call: TRBJ1-5; d_call: -; v_call: TRBV7-2; cdr3_nt: TGTGCCAGCAGCGATAATGGCAATCAGCCCCAGCATTTT; cdr3_aa: CASSDNGNQPQHF
clone_size: few; j_call: TRBJ2-3; d_call: -; v_call: TRBV29-1; cdr3_nt: TGCAGCGTTGAAGAGCCGGGACTGATGTCTAGCACAGATACGCAGTATTTT; cdr3_aa: CSVEEPGLMSSTDTQYF
clone_size: many; j_call: TRBJ2-5; d_call: TRBD2; v_call: TRBV9; cdr3_nt: TGTGCCAGCAGCTTAAGACTAGCGGGGGGGAGCGGGGAGACCCAGTACTTC; cdr3_aa: CASSLRLAGGSGETQYF
clone_size: many; j_call: TRBJ2-5; d_call: TRBD2; v_call: TRBV20-1; cdr3_nt: TGCAGTGCCCAGACGAGCGGGGCCCACCAAGAGACCCAGTACTTC; cdr3_aa: CSAQTSGAHQETQYF
clone_size: many; j_call: TRBJ2-5; d_call: -; v_call: TRBV21-1; cdr3_nt: TGTGTCGGACAGACCGAAGAGACCCAGTACTTC; cdr3_aa: CVGQTEETQYF
clone_size: few; j_call: TRBJ2-4; d_call: -; v_call: TRBV20-1; cdr3_nt: TGCAGTGCGACGAGGAGAGCCAAAAACATTCAGTACTTC; cdr3_aa: CSATRRAKNIQYF
clone_size: many; j_call: TRBJ1-1; d_call: -; v_call: TRBV5-1; cdr3_nt: TGCGCCAGCAGCCCCGAGAGTCGGGGGCTAGGTGAAGCTTTCTTT; cdr3_aa: CASSPESRGLGEAFF
clone_size: many; j_call: TRBJ1-2; d_call: TRBD1; v_call: TRBV20-1; cdr3_nt: TGCAGTGCTAAGACAGGGGGTTATGGCTACACCTTC; cdr3_aa: CSAKTGGYGYTF
clone_size: -; j_call: TRBJ2-1; d_call: -; v_call: TRBV2; cdr3_nt: TGTGCCAGCAAATCGCGACAGCCCAATGAGCAGTTCTTC; cdr3_aa: CASKSRQPNEQFF
clone_size: -; j_call: TRBJ2-1; d_call: TRBD2; v_call: TRBV28; cdr3_nt: TGTGCCTCCAGTTGGAGCGGGAGACTTCATGAGCAGTTCTTC; cdr3_aa: CASSWSGRLHEQFF
clone_size: many; j_call: TRBJ2-1; d_call: TRBD2; v_call: TRBV5-1; cdr3_nt: TGCGCCAGCAGCTTGGCGAGCGGGAGGGATTCATACAATGAGCAGTTCTTC; cdr3_aa: CASSLASGRDSYNEQFF
clone_size: many; j_call: TRBJ1-1; d_call: TRBD1; v_call: TRBV29-1; cdr3_nt: TGCAGCATAGTACGGACAGGGGAGAACACTGAAGCTTTCTTT; cdr3_aa: CSIVRTGENTEAFF
clone_size: few; j_call: TRBJ2-2; d_call: TRBD2; v_call: TRBV5-1; cdr3_nt: TGCGCCAGCAGCTTGAACAGCGGGAGATACACCGGGGAGCTGTTTTTT; cdr3_aa: CASSLNSGRYTGELFF
clone_size: many; j_call: TRBJ1-2; d_call: TRBD1; v_call: TRBV15; cdr3_nt: TGTGCCACCAGCACAGGCGGGACAGGGAGACGCTACACCTTC; cdr3_aa: CATSTGGTGRRYTF
clone_size: -; j_call: TRBJ2-1; d_call: TRBD2; v_call: TRBV2; cdr3_nt: TGTGCCAGCAGTGAAAAGAGACTAGCGGATAATGAGCAGTTCTTC; cdr3_aa: CASSEKRLADNEQFF
clone_size: many; j_call: TRBJ1-4; d_call: -; v_call: TRBV29-1; cdr3_nt: TGCAGCGTTAAGTTTGGGGACACACAAGAAAAACTGTTTTTT; cdr3_aa: CSVKFGDTQEKLFF
clone_size: many; j_call: TRBJ2-2; d_call: -; v_call: TRBV10-1; cdr3_nt: TGCGCCAGCAGTGAGCCCGACTCGGGCACCGGGGAGCTGTTTTTT; cdr3_aa: CASSEPDSGTGELFF
clone_size: many; j_call: TRBJ1-1; d_call: TRBD1; v_call: TRBV28; cdr3_nt: TGTGCCACCCGGGCAGGGGGAATCACTGAAGCTTTCTTT; cdr3_aa: CATRAGGITEAFF
clone_size: many; j_call: TRBJ2-7; d_call: TRBD2; v_call: TRBV7-9; cdr3_nt: TGTGCCAGCAGCTTAGGGACTAGCGGGAACTACGAGCAGTACTTC; cdr3_aa: CASSLGTSGNYEQYF
clone_size: many; j_call: TRBJ1-4; d_call: TRBD1; v_call: TRBV29-1; cdr3_nt: TGCAGCGCTGGACAGACAGGGATGGAAGGTGAAAAACTGTTTTTT; cdr3_aa: CSAGQTGMEGEKLFF
clone_size: many; j_call: TRBJ1-2; d_call: -; v_call: TRBV27; cdr3_nt: TGTGCCAGCAGTGAGGGGGGCTATGGCTACACCTTC; cdr3_aa: CASSEGGYGYTF
clone_size: many; j_call: TRBJ2-5; d_call: TRBD2; v_call: TRBV10-3; cdr3_nt: TGTGCCATCAGGGAAGCGGGGTTAGAGACCCAGTACTTC; cdr3_aa: CAIREAGLETQYF
clone_size: many; j_call: TRBJ1-5; d_call: -; v_call: TRBV20-1; cdr3_nt: TGCAGTGCTACCCGAGTGGGGCGAAGGGATCAGCCCCAGCATTTT; cdr3_aa: CSATRVGRRDQPQHF
clone_size: many; j_call: TRBJ1-1; d_call: TRBD1; v_call: TRBV7-2; cdr3_nt: TGTGCCAGCAGCTTACGTTGGCAGGGGGCGGGTGAAGCTTTCTTT; cdr3_aa: CASSLRWQGAGEAFF
clone_size: many; j_call: TRBJ2-7; d_call: -; v_call: TRBV12-3/TRBV12-4; cdr3_nt: -; cdr3_aa: CASSSSGLAGEGEQYF
clone_size: -; j_call: TRBJ2-6; d_call: -; v_call: TRBV7-2; cdr3_nt: TGTGCCAGCCGGAGGGAACCCTCTGGGGCCAACGTCCTGACTTTC; cdr3_aa: CASRREPSGANVLTF
clone_size: -; j_call: TRBJ1-5; d_call: -; v_call: TRBV2; cdr3_nt: TGTGCCAGCAGTGACTCCGGGGGAAGACAGCCCCAGCATTTT; cdr3_aa: CASSDSGGRQPQHF
clone_size: many; j_call: TRBJ2-3; d_call: TRBD2; v_call: TRBV20-1; cdr3_nt: TGCAGTGCTAGAGATCGGACTAGCGGCACAGATACGCAGTATTTT; cdr3_aa: CSARDRTSGTDTQYF
clone_size: -; j_call: TRBJ2-2; d_call: TRBD2; v_call: TRBV12-3/TRBV12-4; cdr3_nt: TGTGCCAGCAGTTTAGTTTTAAGGGGACTACTTAGGGGTAGCACCGGGGAGCTGTTTTTT; cdr3_aa: CASSLVLRGLLRGSTGELFF
clone_size: many; j_call: TRBJ2-5; d_call: -; v_call: TRBV12-3/TRBV12-4; cdr3_nt: TGTGCCAGCAGCCGGTCCCGGGACTCCCAAGAGACCCAGTACTTC; cdr3_aa: CASSRSRDSQETQYF
clone_size: many; j_call: TRBJ1-2; d_call: TRBD1; v_call: TRBV7-2; cdr3_nt: TGTGCCAGCAGCTTCTTTCCGGGACAGGGGAACGGCTACACCTTC; cdr3_aa: CASSFFPGQGNGYTF
clone_size: many; j_call: TRBJ2-2; d_call: -; v_call: TRBV7-2; cdr3_nt: TGTGCCAGCAGCTTAATGCCTACAGGCGGGGAGCTGTTTTTT; cdr3_aa: CASSLMPTGGELFF
clone_size: -; j_call: TRBJ2-3; d_call: -; v_call: TRBV28; cdr3_nt: TGTGCCAGCAGTTTTCGAGGGGCCCGCACAGATACGCAGTATTTT; cdr3_aa: CASSFRGARTDTQYF
clone_size: few; j_call: TRBJ2-3; d_call: TRBD2; v_call: TRBV20-1; cdr3_nt: TGCAGTGCTGGGGCTACTAGCGGGCCTAGCACAGATACGCAGTATTTT; cdr3_aa: CSAGATSGPSTDTQYF
clone_size: many; j_call: TRBJ2-2; d_call: TRBD2; v_call: TRBV7-2; cdr3_nt: TGTGCCAGCAGGGCTAGCGGGGCGAACACCGGGGAGCTGTTTTTT; cdr3_aa: CASRASGANTGELFF
clone_size: many; j_call: TRBJ2-1; d_call: -; v_call: TRBV29-1; cdr3_nt: TGCAGCGCCCTGACCCGGACGGTCGCCGACAATGAGCAGTTCTTC; cdr3_aa: CSALTRTVADNEQFF
clone_size: many; j_call: TRBJ2-7; d_call: -; v_call: TRBV11-2; cdr3_nt: TGTGCCAGCAGTGTTCTCGGTAGAGACGAGCAGTACTTC; cdr3_aa: CASSVLGRDEQYF
clone_size: few; j_call: TRBJ2-1; d_call: TRBD2; v_call: TRBV5-1; cdr3_nt: TGCGCCAGCGTACGGGAGGGCCTAGGCATTGAGCAGTTCTTC; cdr3_aa: CASVREGLGIEQFF
clone_size: medium-sized; j_call: TRBJ2-2; d_call: TRBD1; v_call: TRBV7-3; cdr3_nt: TGTGCCAGCAGCTCGGGACAGGGGGTCGGGGAGCTGTTTTTT; cdr3_aa: CASSSGQGVGELFF